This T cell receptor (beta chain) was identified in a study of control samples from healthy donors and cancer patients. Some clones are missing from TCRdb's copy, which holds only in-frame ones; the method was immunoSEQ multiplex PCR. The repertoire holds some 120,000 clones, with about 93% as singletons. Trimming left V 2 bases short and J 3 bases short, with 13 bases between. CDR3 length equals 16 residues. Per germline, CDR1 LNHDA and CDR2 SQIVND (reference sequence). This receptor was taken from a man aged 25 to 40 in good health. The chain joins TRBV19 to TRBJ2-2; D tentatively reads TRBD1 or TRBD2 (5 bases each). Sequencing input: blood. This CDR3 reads CASSIYQGPHTGELFF. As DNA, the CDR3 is TGTGCCAGTAGTATATACCAGGGACCGCACACCGGGGAGCTGTTTTTT.